Below, 4 T cell receptor beta chains from the same sample are listed, as sequenced in a study of shared clonotypes between healthy human individuals. The naive CD8 fraction comprised CD45RO-negative cells positively selected for CCR7 and excluded terminally differentiated effector memory CD45RA+ cells. Data came from immunoSEQ multiplex PCR; TCRdb stores just in-frame clones and leaves some out. The table includes about 750,000 clones, 80% to 95% detected once. The specimen sequenced was naive CD8+ T cells sorted from blood. These receptors were taken from a man in his thirties or forties in good health.

This chain joins TRBV30 and TRBJ2-1, with D uncertain. CDR3 size: 12 residues. The germline CDR1 and CDR2 sequences are GTSNPN and SVGIG (reference sequence). V gave up 1 base and J gave up 6 bases, with 7 bases separating them. The CDR3 sequence is CAWSGILNEQFF. The CDR3 nucleotides read TGTGCCTGGAGTGGAATCCTCAATGAGCAGTTCTTC.

The chain links TRBV5-4 to TRBJ1-1; unclear D gene. The CDR3 extends over 15 amino acids. The germline V gene has CDR1 SGHNT and CDR2 YYREEE (reference sequence). Between the trimmed V and J ends, which lost 0 bases and 4 bases, there was a span of 13 bases. In DNA form, the CDR3 reads TGTGCCAGCAGCTTGGCCGAAGAAGTGCGCACTGAAGCTTTCTTT. It yields the protein CASSLAEEVRTEAFF.

The J gene is TRBJ2-3, the V gene TRBV6-5; D is perhaps TRBD2 (6 bases). The CDR3 is made up of 13 amino acids. CDR1 and CDR2 from the germline V gene are MNHEY and SVGAGI. The V and J ends lost 5 bases and 5 bases respectively, with 11 bases between them. DNA of the CDR3: TGTGCCAGCAGTCACGGCGGGATAGATACGCAGTATTTT. Translating it yields CASSHGGIDTQYF.

V usage is TRBV4-1 and J usage is TRBJ2-7; TRBD1 matches at 9 bases. With V trimmed by 2 bases and J by 5 bases, 10 bases remained unmatched. Germline loops: CDR1 MGHRA, CDR2 YSYEKL. This CDR3 comprises 16 residues. CDR3 nucleotides: TGCGCCAGCAGCCAATCCCTCGGGACAGGGACTGACGAGCAGTACTTC. It specifies CASSQSLGTGTDEQYF.